This T cell receptor beta chain was recovered during a study of human T cells and chemical hapten exposure. General study findings and limits: Expanded TCRs were compared with controls, and the expanded TCRs formed significantly more large CDR3 similarity clusters. TCRs whose frequency exceeded 1 in 1000 remained the same following DPC sensitization.

On this clonotype: As yet, its antigen is unknown.

In TCRdb, the RACE reads were re-called with MiXCR into one record per CDR3 protein. The sample shows 110,000 or so distinct CDR3 sequences, roughly a third of them seen only once. Time point indicated: patch test 3, about 24 weeks after DPC sensitization. Treatment of the sample: therapeutic diphenylcyclopropenone sensitization with weekly scalp DPC. Alopecia patients between 18 and 70 years old and suitable for DPC were used as donors. The ends were cut back, 6 bases at V and 7 bases at J, with 18 bases in the middle. Germline loops: CDR1 MNHEY, CDR2 SVGAGI. The CDR3 extends over 15 amino acids. This specimen was whole blood, taken in connection with sensitization to the hapten diphenylcyclopropenone (DPC). The V and J genes are TRBV6-5 and TRBJ2-2; the D gene is possibly TRBD2 (6 bases). The sequence was collected from a middle-aged man with alopecia areata. Some clones in this sample may be carry-over from other donors' samples. CDR3 sequence: CASREGPTGVGELFF. CDR3 nucleotides: TGTGCCAGCAGAGAGGGACCGACGGGGGTCGGGGAGCTGTTTTTT.